A selection of T cell receptor beta chains follows, all from one sample in a study of blood T cell repertoires in COVID-19. The method was immunoSEQ multiplex PCR; TCRdb's version includes in-frame clones alone and lacks a portion of them. In the table there are some 240,000 clones, about 90% of which are singletons. The specimen sequenced was PBMCs or T cells enriched from blood (not recorded which). Source of these receptors: a middle-aged woman with acute COVID-19. Both conserved end residues are part of each CDR3. D genes are given only for firm matches. Some rows have no size entry. The others give once, few or many, or a class for an expanded clone.

d_gene: .
j_gene: TRBJ2-1
v_gene: TRBV3-1/TRBV3-2
abundance: .
CDR3aa: CASSPSGENEQFF
CDR3nt: TGTGCCAGCAGCCCGTCGGGGGAGAATGAGCAGTTCTTC

d_gene: TRBD2
j_gene: TRBJ2-7
v_gene: TRBV19
abundance: .
CDR3aa: CASSFRREIDEQYF
CDR3nt: TGTGCCAGTAGCTTTAGGCGGGAGATCGACGAGCAGTACTTC

d_gene: TRBD1
j_gene: TRBJ1-3
v_gene: TRBV9
abundance: once
CDR3aa: CASSPPGQAAHTIYF
CDR3nt: TGTGCCAGCAGCCCACCAGGACAGGCCGCTCACACCATATATTTT

d_gene: .
j_gene: TRBJ2-7
v_gene: TRBV11-2
abundance: .
CDR3aa: CASSSQGWEGNEQYF
CDR3nt: TGTGCCAGCAGCTCTCAGGGTTGGGAAGGGAATGAGCAGTACTTC

d_gene: TRBD2
j_gene: TRBJ2-5
v_gene: TRBV7-3
abundance: .
CDR3aa: CASSRSGEETQYF
CDR3nt: TGTGCCAGCAGCCGAAGCGGGGAAGAGACCCAGTACTTC

d_gene: .
j_gene: TRBJ1-5
v_gene: TRBV4-1
abundance: .
CDR3aa: CASSQSLRLEADQPQHF
CDR3nt: TGCGCCAGCAGCCAGTCCTTGCGGCTAGAGGCCGATCAGCCCCAGCATTTT

d_gene: .
j_gene: TRBJ1-6
v_gene: TRBV7-6
abundance: .
CDR3aa: CASSPLPGGNSPLHF
CDR3nt: TGTGCCAGCAGCCCCCTCCCCGGAGGTAATTCACCCCTCCACTTT

d_gene: .
j_gene: TRBJ1-1
v_gene: TRBV30
abundance: .
CDR3aa: CAWGRENTEAFF
CDR3nt: TGTGCCTGGGGCCGGGAGAACACTGAAGCTTTCTTT

d_gene: TRBD2
j_gene: TRBJ2-1
v_gene: TRBV10-1
abundance: once
CDR3aa: CASGSSGEPNEQFF
CDR3nt: TGCGCCAGCGGGAGTAGCGGGGAACCCAATGAGCAGTTCTTC

d_gene: .
j_gene: TRBJ2-1
v_gene: TRBV21-1
abundance: .
CDR3aa: CASDYNRVPGQFF
CDR3nt: TGTGCCAGCGACTATAACAGGGTTCCAGGGCAGTTCTTC

d_gene: .
j_gene: TRBJ2-7
v_gene: TRBV12-1
abundance: .
CDR3aa: CASTHYRGEVYEQYF
CDR3nt: TGTGCCAGCACCCACTACAGGGGAGAAGTCTACGAGCAGTACTTC

d_gene: .
j_gene: TRBJ1-1
v_gene: TRBV21-1
abundance: .
CDR3aa: CASSREDRAPAGDTEAFF
CDR3nt: TGTGCCAGCAGCCGGGAGGACAGGGCGCCCGCGGGCGACACTGAAGCTTTCTTT

d_gene: .
j_gene: TRBJ1-2
v_gene: TRBV19
abundance: .
CDR3aa: CASSLAGFSGYTF
CDR3nt: TGTGCCAGTAGTCTTGCAGGCTTTAGTGGCTACACCTTC

d_gene: .
j_gene: TRBJ1-1
v_gene: TRBV5-1
abundance: .
CDR3aa: CASSFGGPPTTEAFF
CDR3nt: TGCGCCAGCAGCTTCGGGGGGCCGCCGACCACTGAAGCTTTCTTT

d_gene: TRBD1
j_gene: TRBJ1-1
v_gene: TRBV14
abundance: .
CDR3aa: CASSPDRAEAFF
CDR3nt: TGTGCCAGCAGCCCTGACAGGGCTGAAGCTTTCTTT

d_gene: .
j_gene: TRBJ1-2
v_gene: TRBV27
abundance: .
CDR3aa: CASSMWGRGNYGYTF
CDR3nt: TGTGCCAGCAGTATGTGGGGGCGAGGAAACTATGGCTACACCTTC

d_gene: TRBD2
j_gene: TRBJ2-7
v_gene: TRBV7-8
abundance: .
CDR3aa: CASSFTTSGDEQYF
CDR3nt: TGTGCCAGCAGCTTTACGACTAGCGGCGACGAGCAGTACTTC

d_gene: TRBD1
j_gene: TRBJ2-7
v_gene: TRBV5-1
abundance: .
CDR3aa: CASSQTRDSPYEQYF
CDR3nt: TGCGCCAGCAGCCAAACCCGGGACAGCCCCTACGAGCAGTACTTC

d_gene: TRBD2
j_gene: TRBJ2-3
v_gene: TRBV11-2
abundance: once
CDR3aa: CASSTSGISTDTQYF
CDR3nt: TGTGCCAGCAGCACTAGCGGGATTAGCACAGATACGCAGTATTTT

d_gene: .
j_gene: TRBJ1-4
v_gene: TRBV9
abundance: few
CDR3aa: CASSVWGAGEKLFF
CDR3nt: TGTGCCAGCAGCGTGTGGGGCGCAGGTGAAAAACTGTTTTTT

d_gene: .
j_gene: TRBJ1-5
v_gene: TRBV21-1
abundance: .
CDR3aa: CASSKTGGVGNQPQHF
CDR3nt: TGTGCCAGCAGCAAGACCGGGGGAGTGGGCAATCAGCCCCAGCATTTT

d_gene: .
j_gene: TRBJ2-1
v_gene: TRBV3-1/TRBV3-2
abundance: .
CDR3aa: CASSHSGTYNEQFF
CDR3nt: TGTGCCAGCAGCCATAGCGGTACCTACAATGAGCAGTTCTTC

d_gene: TRBD1
j_gene: TRBJ2-1
v_gene: TRBV10-1
abundance: once
CDR3aa: CASSGTGGLNEQFF
CDR3nt: TGCGCCAGCAGTGGGACAGGAGGATTGAATGAGCAGTTCTTC

d_gene: TRBD1
j_gene: TRBJ1-2
v_gene: TRBV5-4
abundance: .
CDR3aa: CASRLDRASEGYTF
CDR3nt: TGTGCCAGCAGATTGGACAGGGCCTCGGAAGGCTACACCTTC

d_gene: TRBD2
j_gene: TRBJ2-5
v_gene: TRBV7-2
abundance: .
CDR3aa: CASSSSGTSTETQYF
CDR3nt: TGTGCCAGCAGCTCCTCCGGGACTAGTACCGAGACCCAGTACTTC

d_gene: TRBD2
j_gene: TRBJ2-2
v_gene: TRBV3-1/TRBV3-2
abundance: .
CDR3aa: CASIGTSGRNTGELFF
CDR3nt: TGTGCCAGCATTGGGACTAGCGGGAGAAACACCGGGGAGCTGTTTTTT

d_gene: .
j_gene: TRBJ1-1
v_gene: TRBV25-1
abundance: .
CDR3aa: CASSDGGDTEAFF
CDR3nt: TGTGCCAGCAGTGATGGCGGGGACACTGAAGCTTTCTTT

d_gene: TRBD1
j_gene: TRBJ1-2
v_gene: TRBV9
abundance: .
CDR3aa: CASSSRDRGYGYTF
CDR3nt: TGTGCCAGCAGCTCACGAGACAGGGGCTATGGCTACACCTTC

d_gene: .
j_gene: TRBJ2-3
v_gene: TRBV24-1
abundance: .
CDR3aa: CATSPAFPSDTQYF
CDR3nt: TGTGCCACTAGCCCGGCCTTCCCATCAGATACGCAGTATTTT

d_gene: .
j_gene: TRBJ1-4
v_gene: TRBV5-5
abundance: .
CDR3aa: CASSLTGDGGTTNEKLFF
CDR3nt: TGTGCCAGCAGCTTGACCGGGGACGGGGGAACTACTAATGAAAAACTGTTTTTT

d_gene: .
j_gene: TRBJ2-2
v_gene: TRBV29-1
abundance: .
CDR3aa: CSVELRTTNTGELFF
CDR3nt: TGCAGCGTTGAATTGAGGACAACGAACACCGGGGAGCTGTTTTTT

d_gene: .
j_gene: TRBJ2-1
v_gene: TRBV27
abundance: .
CDR3aa: CASSLSPGNEQFF
CDR3nt: TGTGCCAGCAGTTTATCGCCGGGAAATGAGCAGTTCTTC

d_gene: .
j_gene: TRBJ1-1
v_gene: TRBV27
abundance: .
CDR3aa: CASSLYGTANTEAFF
CDR3nt: TGTGCCAGCAGTTTATATGGGACTGCTAACACTGAAGCTTTCTTT

d_gene: .
j_gene: TRBJ2-5
v_gene: TRBV4-1
abundance: .
CDR3aa: CASSRPSGQQETQYF
CDR3nt: TGCGCCAGCAGCCGACCCAGCGGGCAACAAGAGACCCAGTACTTC

d_gene: .
j_gene: TRBJ2-2
v_gene: TRBV19
abundance: .
CDR3aa: CASSLQGGELFF
CDR3nt: TGTGCCAGTAGTCTCCAGGGGGGGGAGCTGTTTTTT

d_gene: TRBD1
j_gene: TRBJ1-3
v_gene: TRBV18
abundance: .
CDR3aa: CASSPPDRAGNTIYF
CDR3nt: TGTGCCAGCTCACCCCCGGACAGGGCTGGAAACACCATATATTTT

d_gene: TRBD1
j_gene: TRBJ2-5
v_gene: TRBV5-4
abundance: .
CDR3aa: CASSTYDRVEETQYF
CDR3nt: TGTGCCAGCAGCACATACGACAGGGTGGAGGAGACCCAGTACTTC

d_gene: TRBD2
j_gene: TRBJ2-1
v_gene: TRBV7-9
abundance: once
CDR3aa: CASSLTSGLYNEQFF
CDR3nt: TGTGCCAGCAGCTTAACTAGCGGGCTTTACAATGAGCAGTTCTTC

d_gene: .
j_gene: TRBJ2-1
v_gene: TRBV4-1
abundance: .
CDR3aa: CASSQAGYNEQFF
CDR3nt: TGCGCCAGCAGCCAAGCCGGCTACAATGAGCAGTTCTTC

d_gene: TRBD2
j_gene: TRBJ2-7
v_gene: TRBV11-2
abundance: .
CDR3aa: CASSSMTSGPYEQYF
CDR3nt: TGTGCCAGCAGCTCCATGACTAGCGGGCCCTACGAGCAGTACTTC

d_gene: TRBD1
j_gene: TRBJ1-5
v_gene: TRBV2
abundance: .
CDR3aa: CASRRYHTGTGVNQPQHF
CDR3nt: TGTGCCAGCAGAAGATACCATACCGGGACAGGGGTCAATCAGCCCCAGCATTTT

d_gene: TRBD2
j_gene: TRBJ2-7
v_gene: TRBV7-6
abundance: .
CDR3aa: CASSQGLAGGGEQYF
CDR3nt: TGTGCCAGCAGCCAAGGACTAGCGGGAGGGGGCGAGCAGTACTTC

d_gene: TRBD2
j_gene: TRBJ2-7
v_gene: TRBV27
abundance: .
CDR3aa: CASRSGGGGEQYF
CDR3nt: TGTGCCAGCAGGAGTGGCGGGGGGGGCGAGCAGTACTTC

d_gene: .
j_gene: TRBJ1-4
v_gene: TRBV10-1
abundance: few
CDR3aa: CASSETGTEKLFF
CDR3nt: TGCGCCAGCAGTGAGACAGGAACTGAAAAACTGTTTTTT

d_gene: .
j_gene: TRBJ1-4
v_gene: TRBV5-6
abundance: .
CDR3aa: CASNTLATNEKLFF
CDR3nt: TGTGCCAGCAACACCCTGGCAACTAATGAAAAACTGTTTTTT

d_gene: TRBD2
j_gene: TRBJ2-2
v_gene: TRBV5-6
abundance: .
CDR3aa: CASSPRDYQPNTGELFF
CDR3nt: TGTGCCAGCAGCCCCCGGGACTACCAACCGAACACCGGGGAGCTGTTTTTT

d_gene: TRBD1
j_gene: TRBJ2-7
v_gene: TRBV7-9
abundance: .
CDR3aa: CASSFGQEGTEYF
CDR3nt: TGTGCCAGCAGCTTCGGACAGGAAGGTACGGAGTACTTC

d_gene: TRBD2
j_gene: TRBJ2-5
v_gene: TRBV9
abundance: .
CDR3aa: CASSVSGRGETQYF
CDR3nt: TGTGCCAGCAGCGTCAGCGGGAGAGGGGAGACCCAGTACTTC

d_gene: .
j_gene: TRBJ2-5
v_gene: TRBV6-1
abundance: .
CDR3aa: CASSDSLLAALGTQYF
CDR3nt: TGTGCCAGCAGTGATTCCCTATTAGCAGCACTTGGGACCCAGTACTTC

d_gene: TRBD2
j_gene: TRBJ2-7
v_gene: TRBV7-8
abundance: .
CDR3aa: CASSLYSSTSGPPRYEQYF
CDR3nt: TGTGCCAGCAGCTTATATAGTTCGACTAGCGGACCTCCTAGGTACGAGCAGTACTTC

d_gene: .
j_gene: TRBJ2-2
v_gene: TRBV11-3
abundance: few
CDR3aa: CASSLELARAGELFF
CDR3nt: TGTGCCAGCAGCTTAGAACTAGCAAGAGCCGGGGAGCTGTTTTTT

d_gene: TRBD1
j_gene: TRBJ1-5
v_gene: TRBV16
abundance: .
CDR3aa: CASSQGGQGISNQPQHF
CDR3nt: TGTGCCAGCAGCCAAGGAGGACAGGGGATTAGCAATCAGCCCCAGCATTTT

d_gene: .
j_gene: TRBJ2-1
v_gene: TRBV6-5
abundance: .
CDR3aa: CASREESYNEQFF
CDR3nt: TGTGCCAGCAGGGAGGAGTCCTACAATGAGCAGTTCTTC

d_gene: .
j_gene: TRBJ2-7
v_gene: TRBV6-5
abundance: once
CDR3aa: CASRTRGSYEQYF
CDR3nt: TGTGCCAGCAGGACCAGGGGCTCCTACGAGCAGTACTTC

d_gene: .
j_gene: TRBJ1-1
v_gene: TRBV5-4
abundance: .
CDR3aa: CASSLGARVVHAEAFF
CDR3nt: TGTGCCAGCAGCTTGGGCGCCAGGGTGGTCCACGCTGAAGCTTTCTTT

d_gene: .
j_gene: TRBJ2-5
v_gene: TRBV5-5
abundance: .
CDR3aa: CASSLSTVQETQYF
CDR3nt: TGTGCCAGCAGCTTGTCGACAGTCCAAGAGACCCAGTACTTC

d_gene: TRBD1
j_gene: TRBJ1-1
v_gene: TRBV6-5
abundance: .
CDR3aa: CASSQGVNTEAFF
CDR3nt: TGTGCCAGCAGCCAGGGGGTAAACACTGAAGCTTTCTTT

d_gene: TRBD1
j_gene: TRBJ2-7
v_gene: TRBV6-4
abundance: .
CDR3aa: CASSGDRGTEQYF
CDR3nt: TGTGCCAGCAGTGGGGACAGGGGGACCGAGCAGTACTTC

d_gene: TRBD2
j_gene: TRBJ2-5
v_gene: TRBV7-6
abundance: .
CDR3aa: CASSQVVAGGGYETQYF
CDR3nt: TGTGCCAGCAGTCAAGTGGTGGCGGGAGGGGGTTACGAGACCCAGTACTTC